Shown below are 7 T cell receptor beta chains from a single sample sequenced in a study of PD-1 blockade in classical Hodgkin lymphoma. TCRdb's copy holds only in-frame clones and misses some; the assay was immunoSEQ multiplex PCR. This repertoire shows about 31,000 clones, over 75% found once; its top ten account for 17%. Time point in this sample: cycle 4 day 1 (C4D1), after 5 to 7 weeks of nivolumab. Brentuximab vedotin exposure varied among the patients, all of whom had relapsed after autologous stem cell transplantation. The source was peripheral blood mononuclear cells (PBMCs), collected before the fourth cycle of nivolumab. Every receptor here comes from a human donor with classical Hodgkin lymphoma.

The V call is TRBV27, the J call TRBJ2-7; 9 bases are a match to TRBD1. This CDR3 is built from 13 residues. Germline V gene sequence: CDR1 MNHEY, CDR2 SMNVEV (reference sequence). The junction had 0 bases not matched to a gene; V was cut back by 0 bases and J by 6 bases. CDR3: CASSLSDRGEQYV. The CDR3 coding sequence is TGTGCCAGCAGTTTATCGGACAGGGGCGAGCAGTACGTC.

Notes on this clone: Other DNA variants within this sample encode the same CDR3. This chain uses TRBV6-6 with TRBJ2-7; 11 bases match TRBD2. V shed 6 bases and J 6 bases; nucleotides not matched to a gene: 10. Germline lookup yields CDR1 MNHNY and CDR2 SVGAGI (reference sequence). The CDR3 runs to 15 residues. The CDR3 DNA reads TGTGCCAGCAGACCCCAGACTAGCGGGGCTGGCGAGCAGTACGTC. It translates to CASRPQTSGAGEQYV.

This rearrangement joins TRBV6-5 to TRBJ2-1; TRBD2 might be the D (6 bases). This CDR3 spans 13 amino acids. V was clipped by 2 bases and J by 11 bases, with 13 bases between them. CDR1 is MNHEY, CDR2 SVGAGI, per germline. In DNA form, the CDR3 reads TGTGCCAGCAGTTACCGCCTAGCGACCCAGCAGTTCTTC. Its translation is CASSYRLATQQFF.

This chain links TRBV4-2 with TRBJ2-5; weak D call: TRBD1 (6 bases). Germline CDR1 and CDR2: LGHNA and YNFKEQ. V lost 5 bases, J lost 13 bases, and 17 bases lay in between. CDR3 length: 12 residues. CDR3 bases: TGTGCCAGCAGCTTAGCGCCGGCAGGGGTGTACTTC. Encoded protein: CASSLAPAGVYF.

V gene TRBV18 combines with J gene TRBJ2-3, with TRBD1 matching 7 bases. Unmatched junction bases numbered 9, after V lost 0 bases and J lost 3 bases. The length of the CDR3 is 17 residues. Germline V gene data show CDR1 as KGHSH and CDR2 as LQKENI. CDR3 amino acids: CASSPPLSDRLTDTQYF. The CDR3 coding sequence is TGTGCCAGCTCACCACCTCTTTCGGACAGGTTAACAGATACGCAGTATTTT.

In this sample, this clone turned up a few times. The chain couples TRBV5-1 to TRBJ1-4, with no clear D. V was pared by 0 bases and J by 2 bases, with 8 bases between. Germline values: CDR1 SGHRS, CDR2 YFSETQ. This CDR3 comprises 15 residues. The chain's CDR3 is CASSLGDSTNEKLFF. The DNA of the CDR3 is TGCGCCAGCAGCTTGGGGGATTCGACTAATGAAAAACTGTTTTTT.

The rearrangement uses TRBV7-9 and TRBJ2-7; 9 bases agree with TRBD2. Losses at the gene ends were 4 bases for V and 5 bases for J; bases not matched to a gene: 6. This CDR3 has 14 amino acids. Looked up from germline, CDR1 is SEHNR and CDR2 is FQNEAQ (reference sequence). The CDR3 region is CASSYSGSPHEQYF. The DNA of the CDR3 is TGTGCCAGCAGCTATAGCGGGAGTCCCCACGAGCAGTACTTC.